This TCR beta chain was identified during a study of T-cell reconstitution after alpha-beta-depleted transplantation in children. Germline CDR1 reads SGHVS; CDR2 reads FQNEAQ. The CDR3 totals 12 residues. V lost 1 base and J 8 bases, leaving 9 bases between the germline ends. The authors prepared the TCRbeta library with unique molecular identifiers. MiXCR, applied by TCRdb to the PCR reads, yields one record per CDR3 protein. The sample has almost 500,000 distinct CDR3 sequences, under 15% seen once; the top ten hold around 5.6%. The input for sequencing was PBMCs from the stem cell graft donor, taken from the stem cell graft. This chain joins TRBV7-8 and TRBJ2-7; possibly TRBD1 for D (6 bases). This clonotype was obtained from a human donor who donated a stem cell graft to a child with combined immunodeficiency. CDR3 coding DNA: TGTGCCAGCAGCTTAGACAGGGAACAGCAGTACTTC. This sequence encodes CASSLDREQQYF. Full variable domain (remainder filled in from reference TRBV7-8 and TRBJ2-7): GAGVSQSPRYKVAKRGQDVALRCDPISGHVSLFWYQQALGQGPEFLTYFQNEAQLDKSGLPSDRFFAERPEGSVSTLKIQRTQQEDSAVYLCASSLDREQQYFGPGTRLTVT.